The sequence of this T cell receptor (beta chain) was determined in a study of T cell responses to AZD1222 COVID-19 vaccine. Turning to the study itself: Pooled samples include second doses given at about 4 or 12 weeks. Findings of the study overall: Two doses of AZD1222 preceded a rise in Spike-specific TCR breadth and depth.

This clone came up a few times. The antigen remains undetermined. An end of the junction differs from the germline gene, which may be a read error. The CDR3 sequence is 15 residues long. Germline lookup yields CDR1 SSHAT and CDR2 FNYEAQ (reference sequence). The data were produced by immunoSEQ multiplex PCR, yet TCRdb's version contains in-frame clones alone and is incomplete. The sample includes about 120,000 clones, 80% to 90% seen only once; the top ten take around 8.6%. This receptor was taken from an adult in good health. The gene calls are TRBV7-7 and TRBJ2-1; 11 nucleotides agree with TRBD2. Source: peripheral blood, taken on day 0 of AZD1222 vaccination. This CDR3 reads CASSQLAGVYNEQFF. CDR3 nucleotides: TGTGCTAGCAGCCAACTAGCGGGAGTCTACAATGAGCAGTTCTTC.